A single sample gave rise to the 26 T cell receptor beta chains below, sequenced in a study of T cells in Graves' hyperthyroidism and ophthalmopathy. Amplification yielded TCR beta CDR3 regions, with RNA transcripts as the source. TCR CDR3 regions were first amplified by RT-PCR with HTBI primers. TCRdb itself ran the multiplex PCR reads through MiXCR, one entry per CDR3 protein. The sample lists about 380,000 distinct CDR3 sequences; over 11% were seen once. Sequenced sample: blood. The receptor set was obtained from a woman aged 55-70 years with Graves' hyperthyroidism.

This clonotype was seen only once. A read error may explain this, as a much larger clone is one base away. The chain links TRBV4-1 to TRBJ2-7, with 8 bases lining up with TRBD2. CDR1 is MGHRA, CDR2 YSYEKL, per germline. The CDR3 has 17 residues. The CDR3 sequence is CTSSPHGGREAANEQYF. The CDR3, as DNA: TGCACCAGCAGCCCTCATGGGGGGCGGGAGGCCGCCAACGAGCAGTACTTC.

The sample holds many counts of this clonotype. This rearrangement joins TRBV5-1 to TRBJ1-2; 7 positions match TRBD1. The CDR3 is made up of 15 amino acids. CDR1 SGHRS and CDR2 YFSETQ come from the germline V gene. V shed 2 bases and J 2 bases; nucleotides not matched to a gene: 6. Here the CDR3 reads CASSFSTGQNYGYTF. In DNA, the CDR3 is TGCGCCAGCAGCTTCTCGACAGGGCAGAACTATGGCTACACCTTC.

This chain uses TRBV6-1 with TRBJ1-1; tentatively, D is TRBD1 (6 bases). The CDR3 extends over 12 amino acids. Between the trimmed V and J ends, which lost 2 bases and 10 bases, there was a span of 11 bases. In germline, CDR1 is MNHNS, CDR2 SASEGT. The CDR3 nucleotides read TGTGCCAGCAGTGAAACAGGGATCGGAGCTTTCTTT. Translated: CASSETGIGAFF.

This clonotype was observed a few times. This chain's CDR3 is CASRPPGGLREKLFF. CDR3 DNA sequence: TGTGCCAGCAGACCCCCTGGTGGGCTGAGAGAAAAACTGTTTTTT. The V call is TRBV28, the J call TRBJ1-4, with no clear D. The CDR3 is made up of 15 amino acids. The V end lost 6 bases, the J end lost 8 bases, and 19 bases lay between the germline ends. The V gene's germline CDR1 is MDHEN and CDR2 SYDVKM.

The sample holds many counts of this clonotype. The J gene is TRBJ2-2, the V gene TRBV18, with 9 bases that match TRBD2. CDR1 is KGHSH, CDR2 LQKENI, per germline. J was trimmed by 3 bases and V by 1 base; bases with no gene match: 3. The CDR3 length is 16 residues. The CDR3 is CASSPLLAGDTGELFF. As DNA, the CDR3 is TGTGCCAGCTCACCACTGTTAGCGGGAGACACCGGGGAGCTGTTTTTT. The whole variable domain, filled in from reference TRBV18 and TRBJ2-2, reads NAGVMQNPRHLVRRRGQEARLRCSPMKGHSHVYWYRQLPEEGLKFMVYLQKENIIDESGMPKERFSAEFPKEGPSILRIQQVVRGDSAAYFCASSPLLAGDTGELFFGEGSRLTVL.

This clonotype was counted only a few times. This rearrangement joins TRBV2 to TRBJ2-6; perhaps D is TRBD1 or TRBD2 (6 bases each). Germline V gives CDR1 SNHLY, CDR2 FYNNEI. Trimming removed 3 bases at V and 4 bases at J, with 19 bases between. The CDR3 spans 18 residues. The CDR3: CASSEGRRGTRGANVLTF. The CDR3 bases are TGTGCCAGCAGTGAGGGAAGGAGGGGGACGAGGGGGGCCAACGTCCTGACTTTC.

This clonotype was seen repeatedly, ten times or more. The CDR3 DNA reads TGTGCCAGCAGCGTAGCCTCTAGCGGGAGCACAGATACGCAGTATTTT. Translating gives CASSVASSGSTDTQYF. This chain uses TRBV9 with TRBJ2-3, with 8 bases matching TRBD2. V trimming: 0 bases; J trimming: 0 bases; junction bases outside the gene matches: 3. Looked up from germline, CDR1 is SGDLS and CDR2 is YYNGEE. The CDR3 has 16 amino acids.

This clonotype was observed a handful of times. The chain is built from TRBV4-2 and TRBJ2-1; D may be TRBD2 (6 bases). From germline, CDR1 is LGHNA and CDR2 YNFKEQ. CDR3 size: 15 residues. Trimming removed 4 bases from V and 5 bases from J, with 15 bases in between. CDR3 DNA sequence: TGTGCCAGCAGCCCCAGACTAGTATGGGACAATGAGCAGTTCTTC. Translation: CASSPRLVWDNEQFF.

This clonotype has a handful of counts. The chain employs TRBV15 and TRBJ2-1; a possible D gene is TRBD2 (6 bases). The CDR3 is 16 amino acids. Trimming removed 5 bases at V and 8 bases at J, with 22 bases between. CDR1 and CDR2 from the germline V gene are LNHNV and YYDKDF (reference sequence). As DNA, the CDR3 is TGTGCCACCAGCCCCCTCGGAGGGAAGGGGAACGATGAGCAGTTCTTC. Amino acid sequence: CATSPLGGKGNDEQFF.

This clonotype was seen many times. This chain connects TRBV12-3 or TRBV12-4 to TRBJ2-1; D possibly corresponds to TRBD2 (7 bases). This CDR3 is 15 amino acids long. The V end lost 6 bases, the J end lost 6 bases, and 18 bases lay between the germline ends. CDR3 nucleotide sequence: TGTGCCAGCAGCACAACAGGGACTATGGGCAATGAGCAGTTCTTC. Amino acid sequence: CASSTTGTMGNEQFF.

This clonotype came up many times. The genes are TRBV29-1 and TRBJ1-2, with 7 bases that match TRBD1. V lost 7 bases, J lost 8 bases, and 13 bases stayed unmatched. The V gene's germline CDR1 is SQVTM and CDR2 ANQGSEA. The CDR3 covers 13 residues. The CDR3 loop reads CSAGDSLEKGYTF. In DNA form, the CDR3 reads TGCAGCGCTGGGGACAGCCTGGAGAAGGGCTACACCTTC.

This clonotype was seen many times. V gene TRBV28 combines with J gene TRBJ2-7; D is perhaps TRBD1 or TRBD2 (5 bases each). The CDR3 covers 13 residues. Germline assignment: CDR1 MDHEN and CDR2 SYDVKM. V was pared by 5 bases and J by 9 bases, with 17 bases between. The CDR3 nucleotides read TGTGCCAGCAGTCAAGATAGGGGCCGGGGGCAGTACTTC. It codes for CASSQDRGRGQYF. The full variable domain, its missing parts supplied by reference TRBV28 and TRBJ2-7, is DVKVTQSSRYLVKRTGEKVFLECVQDMDHENMFWYRQDPGLGLRLIYFSYDVKMKEKGDIPEGYSVSREKKERFSLILESASTNQTSMYLCASSQDRGRGQYFGPGTRLTVT.

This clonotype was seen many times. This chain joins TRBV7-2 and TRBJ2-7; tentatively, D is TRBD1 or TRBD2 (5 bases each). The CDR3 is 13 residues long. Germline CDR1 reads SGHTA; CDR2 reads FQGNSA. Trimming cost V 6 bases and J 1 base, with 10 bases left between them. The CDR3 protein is CASRGTESYEQYF. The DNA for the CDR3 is TGTGCCAGCAGGGGGACGGAGTCCTACGAGCAGTACTTC.

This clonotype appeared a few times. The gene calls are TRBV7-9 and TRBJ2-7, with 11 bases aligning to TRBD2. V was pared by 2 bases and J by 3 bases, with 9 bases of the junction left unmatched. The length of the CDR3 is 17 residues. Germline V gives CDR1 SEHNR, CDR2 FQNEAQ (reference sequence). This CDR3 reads CASSLPVTSGSIYEQYF. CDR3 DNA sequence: TGTGCCAGCAGCTTACCGGTCACTAGCGGGAGTATCTACGAGCAGTACTTC.

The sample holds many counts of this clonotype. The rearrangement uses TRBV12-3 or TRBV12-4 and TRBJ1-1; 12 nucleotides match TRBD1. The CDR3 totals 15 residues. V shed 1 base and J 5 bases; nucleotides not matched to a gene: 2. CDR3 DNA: TGTGCCAGCAGTTTAGGGGGACAGGGGGCGACTGAAGCTTTCTTT. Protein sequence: CASSLGGQGATEAFF.

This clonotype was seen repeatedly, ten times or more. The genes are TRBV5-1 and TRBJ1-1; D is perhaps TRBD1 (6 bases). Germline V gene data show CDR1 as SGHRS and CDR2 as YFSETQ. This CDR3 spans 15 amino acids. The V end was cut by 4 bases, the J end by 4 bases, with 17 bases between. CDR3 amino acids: CASSKATGGGTEAFF. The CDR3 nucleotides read TGCGCCAGCAGCAAGGCGACAGGCGGAGGCACTGAAGCTTTCTTT.

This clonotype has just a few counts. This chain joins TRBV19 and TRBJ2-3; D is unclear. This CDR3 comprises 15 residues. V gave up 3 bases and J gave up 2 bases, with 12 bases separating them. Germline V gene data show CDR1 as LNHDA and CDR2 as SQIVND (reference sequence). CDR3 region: CASSIEALPTDTQYF. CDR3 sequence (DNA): TGTGCCAGTAGTATTGAGGCCTTGCCCACAGATACGCAGTATTTT.

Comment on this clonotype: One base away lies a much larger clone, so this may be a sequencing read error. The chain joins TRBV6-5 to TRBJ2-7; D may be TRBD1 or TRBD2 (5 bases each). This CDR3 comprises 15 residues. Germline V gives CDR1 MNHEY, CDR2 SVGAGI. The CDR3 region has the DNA TGTGCCAGCAGTTACTATTCGGGGCCGGGCTACGGGCAGTACTTC. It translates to CASSYYSGPGYGQYF.

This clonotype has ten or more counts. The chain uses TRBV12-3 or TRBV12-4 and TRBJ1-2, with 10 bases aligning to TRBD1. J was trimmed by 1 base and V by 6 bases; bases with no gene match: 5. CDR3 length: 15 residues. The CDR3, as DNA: TGTGCCAGCAGCCGAGGGACAGGGGATAACTATGGCTACACCTTC. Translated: CASSRGTGDNYGYTF.

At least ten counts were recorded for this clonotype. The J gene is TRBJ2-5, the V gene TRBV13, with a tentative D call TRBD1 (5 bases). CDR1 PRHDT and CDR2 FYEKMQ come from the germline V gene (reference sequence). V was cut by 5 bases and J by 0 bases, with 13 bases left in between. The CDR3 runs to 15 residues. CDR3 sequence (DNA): TGTGCCAGCAGCCCCCGCCTACAGGACCAAGAGACCCAGTACTTC. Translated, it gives CASSPRLQDQETQYF.

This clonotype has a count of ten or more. In DNA, the CDR3 is TGTGCCAGCAGCCAATCCAATACAGATACGCAGTATTTT. Translated, it gives CASSQSNTDTQYF. The chain joins TRBV3-1 to TRBJ2-3; D not resolved. This CDR3 comprises 13 residues. Germline V lookup: CDR1 LGHDT, CDR2 YNNKEL (reference sequence). V was cut by 2 bases and J by 3 bases, with 6 bases left in between.

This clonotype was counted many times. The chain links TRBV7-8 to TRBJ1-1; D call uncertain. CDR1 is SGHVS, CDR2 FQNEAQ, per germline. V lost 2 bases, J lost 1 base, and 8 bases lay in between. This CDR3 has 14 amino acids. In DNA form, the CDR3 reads TGTGCCAGCAGCTTATCCCAAAGGAACACTGAAGCTTTCTTT. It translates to CASSLSQRNTEAFF.

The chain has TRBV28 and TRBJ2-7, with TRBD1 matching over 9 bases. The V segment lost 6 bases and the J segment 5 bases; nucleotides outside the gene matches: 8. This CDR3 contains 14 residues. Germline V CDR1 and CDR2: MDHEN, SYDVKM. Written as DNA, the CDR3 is TGTGCCAGCAGAACCCCAACAGGGGGCCACGAGCAGTACTTC. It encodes CASRTPTGGHEQYF.

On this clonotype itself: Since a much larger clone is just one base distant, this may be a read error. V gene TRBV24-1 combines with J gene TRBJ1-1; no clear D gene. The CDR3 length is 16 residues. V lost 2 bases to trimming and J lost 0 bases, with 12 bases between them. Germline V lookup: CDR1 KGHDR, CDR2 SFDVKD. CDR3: CATSDWIQIMNTEAFF. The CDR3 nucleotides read TGTGCCACCAGTGATTGGATACAGATCATGAACACTGAAGCTTTCTTT.

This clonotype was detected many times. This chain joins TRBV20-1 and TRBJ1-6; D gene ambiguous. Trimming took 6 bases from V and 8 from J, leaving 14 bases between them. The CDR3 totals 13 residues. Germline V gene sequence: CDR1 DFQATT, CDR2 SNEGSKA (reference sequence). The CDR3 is CSAPDQLDSPLHF. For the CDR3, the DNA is TGCAGTGCCCCTGACCAATTGGATTCACCCCTCCACTTT.

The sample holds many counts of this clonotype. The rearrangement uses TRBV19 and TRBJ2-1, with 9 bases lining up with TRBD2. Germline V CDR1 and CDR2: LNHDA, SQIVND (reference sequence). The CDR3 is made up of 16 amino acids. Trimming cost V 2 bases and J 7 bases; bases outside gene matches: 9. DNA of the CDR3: TGTGCCAGTAGTATATTTTTAAGCGGGAGGATAAATGAGCAGTTCTTC. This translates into CASSIFLSGRINEQFF.